This entry lists 2 T cell receptor beta chains sequenced from one sample in a study of cytomegalovirus exposure and HLA in healthy donors. Vbeta (60) and Jbeta (13) primers were used in the PCR. Assay: immunoSEQ multiplex PCR; the TCRdb copy retains only in-frame clones and omits some. In the table there are roughly 190,000 clones, about 9% of which are singletons. Input material: PBMCs. The receptor set was obtained from a woman in her 30s in good health and CMV-seropositive.

On this clone: The junction shows a germline mismatch at one end, possibly a read error. The sample contains more than one DNA sequence encoding this CDR3. This rearrangement joins TRBV7-9 to TRBJ1-1; D possibly corresponds to TRBD1 (6 bases). CDR3 length: 13 amino acids. Germline CDR1 reads SEHNR; CDR2 reads FQNEAQ (reference sequence). This chain's CDR3 is CASSSQQGTEAFF. The CDR3 DNA is TGTGCCAGCAGCTCACAACAGGGCACTGAAGCCTTCTTT.

This clone was seen a few times. The rearrangement joins TRBV10-3 to TRBJ2-7, with 9 bases matching TRBD1. After removal of 5 bases from V and 6 bases from J, the junction contained 5 bases not matched to a gene. This CDR3 is 13 amino acids long. The V gene's germline CDR1 is ENHRY and CDR2 SYGVKD. The CDR3 is CAISNRGPGEQYF. The CDR3 DNA reads TGTGCCATCAGTAACAGGGGGCCCGGCGAGCAGTACTTC.